The 30 T cell receptor beta chains below were found in one sample sequenced in a study of control samples from healthy donors and cancer patients. Using immunoSEQ multiplex PCR, the repertoire was profiled, and TCRdb retains in-frame clones only, with some absent. Of roughly 450,000 clones in the sample, around nine tenths were seen once. Sequencing was performed on PBMCs. All receptors derive from a man in his forties or fifties with head and neck cancer.

V gene TRBV6-5 combines with J gene TRBJ2-3; 7 positions agree with TRBD2. CDR3 length equals 15 residues. The V and J ends lost 6 bases and 2 bases, in that order; junction bases with no gene match: 8. From germline, CDR1 is MNHEY and CDR2 SVGAGI. CDR3: CASSRSSGPTDTQYF. CDR3 in DNA: TGTGCCAGCAGCCGATCTAGCGGACCCACAGATACGCAGTATTTT.

The V and J genes are TRBV11-2 and TRBJ2-5; D unclear. This CDR3 spans 12 amino acids. Trimming removed 5 bases at V and 5 bases at J, with 9 bases between. The V gene's germline CDR1 is SGHAT and CDR2 FQNNGV. CDR3 residues: CASSLRRETQYF. DNA of the CDR3: TGTGCCAGCAGCCTACGCCGGGAGACCCAGTACTTC.

Concerning this clone itself: Since no conserved phenylalanine or tryptophan closes the CDR3, a read error is the likely cause. It is unclear where the CDR3 begins or ends on the DNA, so no DNA is shown, and the CDR3 is as TCRdb lists it. The chain employs TRBV29-1 and TRBJ1-1. Germline lookup yields CDR1 SQVTM and CDR2 ANQGSEA. The CDR3 is made up of 11 amino acids, end residues included. The CDR3 region is CSVEDAGVPSV.

The rearrangement uses TRBV7-2 and TRBJ2-3, with 11 nucleotides matching TRBD2. The CDR3 loop spans 15 amino acids. The germline gives CDR1 SGHTA, CDR2 FQGNSA. V lost 4 bases to trimming and J lost 1 base; unmatched junction nucleotides: 1. The CDR3 protein is CASSSTSGGTDTQYF. CDR3 DNA sequence: TGTGCCAGCAGCTCGACTAGCGGGGGCACAGATACGCAGTATTTT.

The chain joins TRBV4-2 to TRBJ2-5; D gene ambiguous. Germline V lookup: CDR1 LGHNA, CDR2 YNFKEQ. CDR3 length: 15 residues. V was trimmed by 0 bases and J by 5 bases, leaving 13 bases between them. The CDR3 reads CASSQEVLPPETQYF. CDR3 in DNA: TGTGCCAGCAGCCAAGAGGTACTTCCTCCTGAGACCCAGTACTTC.

J is TRBJ2-3 and V is TRBV19; TRBD2 agrees at 13 bases. The junction had 7 bases not matched to a gene; V was cut back by 5 bases and J by 5 bases. Germline V gene sequence: CDR1 LNHDA, CDR2 SQIVND (reference sequence). CDR3 length: 16 residues. Here the CDR3 reads CASSLWTSGGRDTQYF. In DNA, the CDR3 is TGTGCCAGTAGTCTATGGACTAGCGGGGGCCGAGATACGCAGTATTTT.

The V and J genes are TRBV7-9 and TRBJ2-5, with 8 bases fitting TRBD1. V was clipped by 3 bases and J by 0 bases; unmatched bases: 3. The germline V gene encodes CDR1 SEHNR and CDR2 FQNEAQ (reference sequence). This CDR3 region has 15 residues. The CDR3 here is CASSFQGADQETQYF. The CDR3 region has the DNA TGTGCCAGCAGCTTCCAGGGGGCTGACCAAGAGACCCAGTACTTC.

Here the CDR3 reads CASSLGYGGGGPQHF. The CDR3, as DNA: TGTGCCAGCAGCTTAGGGTACGGGGGCGGTGGGCCCCAGCATTTT. The J gene is TRBJ1-5, the V gene TRBV11-2; the D gene is possibly TRBD1 (6 bases). Deletions cut 1 base from V and 9 bases from J, with 16 bases between. From germline, CDR1 is SGHAT and CDR2 FQNNGV. The CDR3 contains 15 residues.

The genes are TRBV6-5 and TRBJ1-6; 7 bases agree with TRBD1. V lost 2 bases, J lost 5 bases, and 6 bases stayed unmatched. The V gene's germline CDR1 is MNHEY and CDR2 SVGAGI. This CDR3 region has 16 residues. CDR3 amino acids: CASSYGGGKDNSPLHF. As DNA, the CDR3 is TGTGCCAGCAGTTACGGAGGGGGCAAGGATAATTCACCCCTCCACTTT.

The CDR3 sequence: CASSDTRSGETQYF. CDR3 in DNA: TGTGCCAGCAGCGATACACGTTCGGGAGAGACCCAGTACTTC. V gene TRBV5-6 combines with J gene TRBJ2-5, with D hard to call. Trimming left V 4 bases short and J 4 bases short, with 14 bases between. Germline CDR1 is SGHDT and CDR2 is YYEEEE. This CDR3 is built from 14 residues.

The chain employs TRBV7-2 and TRBJ2-7; D is undetermined. The CDR3 runs to 15 residues. Germline assignment: CDR1 SGHTA and CDR2 FQGNSA. Deletions cut 7 bases from V and 3 bases from J, with 19 bases between. CDR3 sequence reads: CASNLQGLGGYEQYF. DNA for the CDR3: TGTGCCAGCAACTTGCAAGGGTTAGGCGGCTACGAGCAGTACTTC.

The table lists this clone with a count of one. The rearrangement links TRBV7-9 to TRBJ1-4, with a tentative D call TRBD1 (6 bases). V shed 3 bases and J shed 8 bases, with 13 bases lying between them. This CDR3 comprises 14 residues. CDR1 is SEHNR and CDR2 is FQNEAQ in the germline V gene (reference sequence). CDR3 coding DNA: TGTGCCAGCAGCTTGAGGGGGAATGGCGAAAAACTGTTTTTT. This sequence encodes CASSLRGNGEKLFF. Full variable domain (missing parts from reference TRBV7-9 and TRBJ1-4): DTGVSQNPRHKITKRGQNVTFRCDPISEHNRLYWYRQTLGQGPEFLTYFQNEAQLEKSRLLSDRFSAERPKGSFSTLEIQRTEQGDSAMYLCASSLRGNGEKLFFGSGTQLSVL.

This chain links TRBV11-3 with TRBJ2-1; the match to TRBD2 covers 10 bases. Germline CDR1 reads SGHNT; CDR2 reads YENEEA. This CDR3 has 15 amino acids. With 4 bases clipped from V and 8 bases from J, the junction kept 8 bases outside the gene matches. CDR3 region: CASSSGGTSAHEQFF. CDR3 sequence (DNA): TGTGCCAGCAGCTCGGGGGGGACTAGCGCCCATGAGCAGTTCTTC. Together with reference TRBV11-3 and TRBJ2-1, the CDR3 gives the full variable domain: EAGVVQSPRYKIIEKKQPVAFWCNPISGHNTLYWYLQNLGQGPELLIRYENEEAVDDSQLPKDRFSAERLKGVDSTLKIQPAELGDSAVYLCASSSGGTSAHEQFFGPGTRLTVL.

The chain links TRBV20-1 to TRBJ2-1; 10 bases line up with TRBD2. The length of the CDR3 is 16 residues. The J segment lost 5 bases and the V segment lost 3 bases, leaving 10 bases of the junction unmatched. Germline V gene lookup returns CDR1 DFQATT and CDR2 SNEGSKA (reference sequence). This CDR3 is CSASALAGGPHNEQFF. The DNA for the CDR3 is TGCAGTGCTAGTGCCTTAGCGGGGGGCCCCCACAATGAGCAGTTCTTC.

V gene TRBV6-5 combines with J gene TRBJ2-1; 7 positions agree with TRBD2. The CDR3 runs 15 residues. Germline V gene data show CDR1 as MNHEY and CDR2 as SVGAGI. J was trimmed by 4 bases and V by 6 bases; bases with no gene match: 9. The CDR3 nucleotides read TGTGCCAGCAGGCAGACTAGCCTGACTTACAATGAGCAGTTCTTC. It yields the protein CASRQTSLTYNEQFF.

This clone came up once. The chain recombines TRBV5-1 with TRBJ2-7; 9 nucleotides align to TRBD1. Trimming removed 4 bases from V and 2 bases from J; junction bases left unmatched: 7. CDR3 length: 15 residues. Germline V gene data show CDR1 as SGHRS and CDR2 as YFSETQ. In nucleotides, the CDR3 is TGCGCCAGCAGCGTGGGACAGGGACCAGCCTACGAGCAGTACTTC. Its protein is CASSVGQGPAYEQYF.

This clone has a single count. The chain has TRBV5-6 and TRBJ1-1; 9 bases align to TRBD1. CDR3 length: 16 residues. From germline, CDR1 is SGHDT and CDR2 YYEEEE. Trimming cost V 3 bases and J 5 bases; bases outside gene matches: 11. CDR3 nucleotides: TGTGCCAGCAGCTGGATACCGGGACAGGGTAGGACTGAAGCTTTCTTT. Its protein product is CASSWIPGQGRTEAFF. Drawing the rest from reference TRBV5-6 and TRBJ1-1, the complete variable domain is DAGVTQSPTHLIKTRGQQVTLRCSPKSGHDTVSWYQQALGQGPQFIFQYYEEEERQRGNFPDRFSGHQFPNYSSELNVNALLLGDSALYLCASSWIPGQGRTEAFFGQGTRLTVV.

The chain is built from TRBV18 and TRBJ2-5; a weak D match, TRBD1 (5 bases). Germline-derived CDR1 and CDR2 are KGHSH and LQKENI. V lost 3 bases, J lost 5 bases, and 22 bases lay in between. This CDR3 spans 17 amino acids. The CDR3 here is CASSPFVEIRGLETQYF. The CDR3 DNA reads as TGTGCCAGCTCACCCTTCGTCGAAATTAGGGGATTGGAGACCCAGTACTTC.

The chain recombines TRBV5-4 with TRBJ2-2; 7 positions match TRBD1. The CDR3 totals 17 residues. Per germline, CDR1 SGHNT and CDR2 YYREEE (reference sequence). The ends lost 4 bases at V and 4 bases at J; junction bases unmatched: 13. CDR3 sequence (DNA): TGTGCCAGCAGCCGGAGACTCCCGGGACAGACCACCGGGGAGCTGTTTTTT. This translates into CASSRRLPGQTTGELFF.

The chain joins TRBV3-1 (or the pseudogene TRBV3-2) to TRBJ2-5, with D perhaps matching TRBD2 (6 bases). The V gene lost 1 base and the J gene lost 6 bases, with 12 bases spanning the gap. This CDR3 spans 14 amino acids. Germline assignment: CDR1 LGHDT and CDR2 YNNKEL (reference sequence). The CDR3 bases are TGTGCCAGCAGCCAAGGAAGCGGGTGGAAGACCCAGTACTTC. Its protein is CASSQGSGWKTQYF.

The chain joins TRBV6-5 to TRBJ2-7, with D hard to call. This CDR3 contains 13 residues. Per germline, CDR1 MNHEY and CDR2 SVGAGI. The V and J ends lost 5 bases and 2 bases respectively, with 10 bases between them. This CDR3 reads CASSPPATYEQYF. CDR3 nucleotide sequence: TGTGCCAGCAGTCCCCCGGCTACCTACGAGCAGTACTTC.

The chain joins TRBV6-5 to TRBJ1-5; TRBD1 matches at 7 bases. The germline gives CDR1 MNHEY, CDR2 SVGAGI. The trim removed 6 bases at V and 1 base at J, leaving 6 bases unmatched. The CDR3 has 15 amino acids. Written as DNA, the CDR3 is TGTGCCAGCAGAGTCGACAGGGTAAGCAATCAGCCCCAGCATTTT. It translates to CASRVDRVSNQPQHF.

The chain carries TRBV5-1 and TRBJ2-1, with D unclear. The V end lost 4 bases, the J end lost 5 bases, and 13 bases lay between the germline ends. CDR3 length equals 14 residues. Germline CDR1 is SGHRS and CDR2 is YFSETQ. Written as DNA, the CDR3 is TGCGCCAGCAGCCCCGGGCCGGGTGACAATGAGCAGTTCTTC. Translation: CASSPGPGDNEQFF.

This chain links TRBV28 with TRBJ1-2; D is unresolved. Germline CDR1 MDHEN, CDR2 SYDVKM. V lost 6 bases to trimming and J lost 6 bases, with 20 bases between them. CDR3 size: 15 residues. CDR3 region: CASSRPPKRPHGYTF. The CDR3 bases are TGTGCCAGCAGCCGCCCCCCCAAAAGACCACATGGCTACACCTTC.

Here the CDR3 reads CASSQEWEGLRRGELFF. In DNA form, the CDR3 reads TGTGCCAGCAGCCAAGAATGGGAGGGGTTGAGGAGGGGGGAGCTGTTTTTT. The chain carries TRBV3-1 (or the pseudogene TRBV3-2) and TRBJ2-2, with 7 bases matching TRBD2. CDR3 length: 17 residues. The junction had 12 bases not matched to a gene; V was cut back by 0 bases and J by 8 bases. From germline, CDR1 is LGHDT and CDR2 YNNKEL (reference sequence).

V usage is TRBV5-1 and J usage is TRBJ2-7; the D gene is possibly TRBD1 (7 bases). V gave up 4 bases and J gave up 4 bases, with 15 bases separating them. Germline CDR1 reads SGHRS; CDR2 reads YFSETQ. This CDR3 region has 14 residues. The CDR3, as DNA: TGCGCCAGCAGCGGCAGGGGGGTTTCGTACGAGCAGTACTTC. Its protein is CASSGRGVSYEQYF.

V is TRBV5-1 and J is TRBJ2-2, with 10 bases identical to TRBD2. The germline gives CDR1 SGHRS, CDR2 YFSETQ. The CDR3 consists of 16 residues. V gave up 3 bases and J gave up 8 bases; unmatched junction bases: 10. The CDR3 reads CASSSRAGGPVGELFF. The CDR3 DNA reads TGCGCCAGCAGCTCGCGAGCGGGAGGGCCGGTAGGGGAGCTGTTTTTT.

The V gene is TRBV7-2, the J gene TRBJ1-3, with D unclear. Between the trimmed V and J ends, which lost 5 bases and 7 bases, there was a span of 9 bases. The CDR3 contains 12 residues. Germline assignment: CDR1 SGHTA and CDR2 FQGNSA. DNA of the CDR3: TGTGCCAGCAGCCAAGGTGGGAACACCATATATTTT. This codes for CASSQGGNTIYF.

The chain recombines TRBV6-6 with TRBJ1-5; D remains unclear. Germline CDR1 reads MNHNY; CDR2 reads SVGAGI (reference sequence). V lost 0 bases and J lost 3, with 12 bases in between. CDR3 length: 16 residues. Here the CDR3 reads CASSYSIDGFNQPQHF. Here the CDR3 DNA reads TGTGCCAGCAGTTACTCGATAGACGGATTCAATCAGCCCCAGCATTTT.

The chain links TRBV19 to TRBJ2-7, with 8 bases lining up with TRBD1. V trimming: 5 bases; J trimming: 1 base; junction bases outside the gene matches: 10. The CDR3 is made up of 16 amino acids. Germline CDR1 and CDR2: LNHDA and SQIVND (reference sequence). The CDR3 nucleotides are TGTGCCAGTAGTGCAGGGGGCTTTTCTCCTTCCTACGAGCAGTACTTC. Its protein product is CASSAGGFSPSYEQYF.